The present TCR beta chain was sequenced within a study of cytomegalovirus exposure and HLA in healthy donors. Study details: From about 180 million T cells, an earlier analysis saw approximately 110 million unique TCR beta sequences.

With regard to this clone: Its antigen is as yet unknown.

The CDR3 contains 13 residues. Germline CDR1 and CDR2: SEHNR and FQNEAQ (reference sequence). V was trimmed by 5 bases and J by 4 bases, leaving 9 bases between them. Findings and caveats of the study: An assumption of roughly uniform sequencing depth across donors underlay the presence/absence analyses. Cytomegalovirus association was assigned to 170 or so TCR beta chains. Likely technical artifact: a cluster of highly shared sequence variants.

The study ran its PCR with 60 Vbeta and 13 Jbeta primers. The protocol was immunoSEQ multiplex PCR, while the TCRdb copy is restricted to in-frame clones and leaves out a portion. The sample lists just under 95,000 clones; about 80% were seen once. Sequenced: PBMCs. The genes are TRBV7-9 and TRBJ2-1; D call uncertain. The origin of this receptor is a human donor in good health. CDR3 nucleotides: TGTGCCAGCAGCGCGACTGAGTACAATGAGCAGTTCTTC. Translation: CASSATEYNEQFF.